This entry lists 19 T cell receptor beta chains sequenced from one sample in a study of blood T cells in healthy people across ages. PCR was performed a second time for about 7 to 12 cycles using a sample-barcoded 5' primer and a J-beta primer mix. TCRdb called the 5' RACE reads again in MiXCR, with one record for every CDR3 protein. The data hold about 760,000 distinct CDR3 sequences, with roughly 25% observed a single time. These same records also appear under a second study, on T cells of mothers and their children.

Sequencing was done on a sample of blood. The receptors originated from a boy younger than 18 in good health.

The chain combines TRBV6-2 or TRBV6-3 with TRBJ2-1, with 7 bases that match TRBD2. Germline V gives CDR1 MNHEY, CDR2 SVGEGT. There are 15 residues in the CDR3. V was clipped by 7 bases and J by 0 bases; unmatched bases: 6. The CDR3 nucleotides read TGTGCCAGCAACCAGGGCGGGAGCTCCTACAATGAGCAGTTCTTC. It translates to CASNQGGSSYNEQFF.

The genes are TRBV7-2 and TRBJ1-6; maybe TRBD1 (6 bases). Germline assignment: CDR1 SGHTA and CDR2 FQGNSA. V lost 5 bases and J lost 0, with 14 bases in between. The CDR3 consists of 17 residues. The CDR3 region is CASSQDSGSSYNSPLHF. In nucleotides, the CDR3 is TGTGCCAGCAGCCAGGACAGCGGGAGCTCCTATAATTCACCCCTCCACTTT.

This clonotype was observed a few times. As DNA, the CDR3 is TGTGCCAGCAGCCCAAAGACTAGCGGAGATACGCAGTATTTT. It translates to CASSPKTSGDTQYF. V usage is TRBV13 and J usage is TRBJ2-3; 9 bases align to TRBD2. The junction had 5 bases not matched to a gene; V was cut back by 5 bases and J by 5 bases. Germline-derived CDR1 and CDR2 are PRHDT and FYEKMQ (reference sequence). This CDR3 comprises 14 residues.

V usage is TRBV5-1 and J usage is TRBJ2-6; D gene unclear. V gave up 3 bases and J gave up 0 bases, with 4 bases separating them. CDR1 is SGHRS and CDR2 is YFSETQ in the germline V gene. CDR3 length equals 14 residues. The CDR3 DNA reads as TGCGCCAGCAGCTATACCTCTGGGGCCAACGTCCTGACTTTC. Protein sequence: CASSYTSGANVLTF.

CDR3 in DNA: TGTGCCAGCAGCTTAGATGAGGGGCAGAGCTCCTATAATTCACCCCTCCACTTT. This codes for CASSLDEGQSSYNSPLHF. The chain employs TRBV13 and TRBJ1-6; a weak D match, TRBD1 (5 bases). The length of the CDR3 is 18 residues. The V and J ends lost 1 base and 0 bases respectively, with 13 bases between them. From germline, CDR1 is PRHDT and CDR2 FYEKMQ (reference sequence).

Only a few counts were recorded for this clonotype. The chain combines TRBV5-1 with TRBJ1-4; TRBD1 is a possible D gene (5 bases). The CDR3 length is 17 residues. Germline values: CDR1 SGHRS, CDR2 YFSETQ. Trimming shortened V by 0 bases and J by 0 bases, and 12 bases separated the two germline ends. DNA of the CDR3: TGCGCCAGCAGCTTGGTAGGGGTGCACGCAACTAATGAAAAACTGTTTTTT. Translated: CASSLVGVHATNEKLFF. The entire variable domain, with the rest obtained from reference TRBV5-1 and TRBJ1-4, is as follows: KAGVTQTPRYLIKTRGQQVTLSCSPISGHRSVSWYQQTPGQGLQFLFEYFSETQRNKGNFPGRFSGRQFSNSRSEMNVSTLELGDSALYLCASSLVGVHATNEKLFFGSGTQLSVL.

In this sample, this clonotype turned up a few times. The chain couples TRBV11-2 to TRBJ2-3; D not resolved. Germline CDR1 SGHAT, CDR2 FQNNGV. V gave up 2 bases and J gave up 7 bases, with 10 bases separating them. CDR3 size: 13 residues. The CDR3 protein is CASSLPDSHTQYF. As DNA, the CDR3 is TGTGCCAGCAGCTTACCTGATTCCCATACGCAGTATTTT.

This clonotype turned up a few times. The chain employs TRBV20-1 and TRBJ2-7, with TRBD2 matching 9 bases. The germline gives CDR1 DFQATT, CDR2 SNEGSKA (reference sequence). J was trimmed by 3 bases and V by 5 bases; bases with no gene match: 8. The CDR3 runs 14 residues. CDR3 protein: CSACGGEDHYEQYF. CDR3 in DNA: TGCAGTGCTTGCGGGGGGGAGGACCACTACGAGCAGTACTTC.

This clonotype has a handful of counts. The V and J genes are TRBV5-1 and TRBJ2-1; the match to TRBD2 covers 10 bases. This CDR3 has 16 amino acids. V shed 3 bases, J shed 5 bases, and the junction held 8 bases outside the gene matches. CDR1 and CDR2 from the germline V gene are SGHRS and YFSETQ. The CDR3 nucleotides are TGCGCCAGCAGCTCCCGAATAGCGGGAGGTCACAATGAGCAGTTCTTC. This encodes CASSSRIAGGHNEQFF.

The rearrangement links TRBV7-9 to TRBJ2-3; TRBD2 aligns across 9 bases. Trimming at V came to 3 bases and at J to 0 bases, leaving 10 bases not matched to a gene. This CDR3 is 18 amino acids long. Germline loops: CDR1 SEHNR, CDR2 FQNEAQ (reference sequence). The CDR3 region has the DNA TGTGCCAGCAGCTTGCTAGCGGGACTTGTCCGTAGCACAGATACGCAGTATTTT. This gives the protein CASSLLAGLVRSTDTQYF.

This clonotype was found a few times. This chain uses TRBV5-6 with TRBJ2-7, with 8 bases identical to TRBD1. V dropped 4 bases and J dropped 0; count of bases not matched to a gene: 6. Germline CDR1 reads SGHDT; CDR2 reads YYEEEE. The CDR3 loop spans 15 amino acids. The CDR3 DNA reads TGTGCCAGCAGCACCCGGGACAGGTACTCCTACGAGCAGTACTTC. Its translation is CASSTRDRYSYEQYF. The full variable domain, in which reference TRBV5-6 and TRBJ2-7 provide the parts outside the CDR3, is DAGVTQSPTHLIKTRGQQVTLRCSPKSGHDTVSWYQQALGQGPQFIFQYYEEEERQRGNFPDRFSGHQFPNYSSELNVNALLLGDSALYLCASSTRDRYSYEQYFGPGTRLTVT.

The chain recombines TRBV4-2 with TRBJ2-5; D gene unclear. The J call may be wrong; the DNA end is better matched by TRBJ2-7. Germline CDR1 is LGHNA and CDR2 is YNFKEQ. The CDR3 is 13 amino acids. The CDR3 coding sequence is TGTGCCAGCAGCCACGAGGACGGCTACGAGCAGTACTTC. It translates to CASSHEDGYEQYF.

The gene calls are TRBV7-9 and TRBJ1-2, with D possibly being TRBD1 (5 bases). Germline V gene lookup returns CDR1 SEHNR and CDR2 FQNEAQ (reference sequence). The V gene lost 0 bases and the J gene lost 8 bases, with 16 bases spanning the gap. This CDR3 comprises 15 residues. This CDR3 reads CASSLAGTATGGYTF. CDR3 in DNA: TGTGCCAGCAGCTTAGCAGGGACTGCTACGGGGGGCTACACCTTC.

The V gene is TRBV29-1, the J gene TRBJ2-4; no firm D call. The germline V gene has CDR1 SQVTM and CDR2 ANQGSEA. CDR3 size: 10 residues. V was shortened by 4 bases and J by 5 bases, with 3 bases between the two germline ends. The CDR3 DNA reads as TGCAGCGTTGTGGAAAACATTCAGTACTTC. It translates to CSVVENIQYF.

The chain carries TRBV5-6 and TRBJ2-1; D is ambiguous. Trimming took off 0 bases at V and 4 bases at J, with 11 bases between the two ends. The CDR3 covers 15 residues. Germline-derived CDR1 and CDR2 are SGHDT and YYEEEE. CDR3 bases: TGTGCCAGCAGCTTGGCATTGGACCCGTACAATGAGCAGTTCTTC. Translation: CASSLALDPYNEQFF.

This chain joins TRBV5-1 and TRBJ2-6; a weak D match, TRBD2 (5 bases). This CDR3 region has 15 residues. Trimming stripped 0 bases from V and 2 bases from J, with 6 bases between. Per the germline V gene, CDR1 is SGHRS and CDR2 is YFSETQ. The CDR3: CASSLDGAGANVLTF. In DNA form, the CDR3 reads TGCGCCAGCAGCTTGGACGGGGCTGGGGCCAACGTCCTGACTTTC.

This clonotype has a handful of counts. V is TRBV27 and J is TRBJ2-7; 13 positions agree with TRBD2. The V gene end was trimmed by 7 bases and the J gene end by 5 bases; junction bases not matched to a gene: 8. Germline CDR1 MNHEY, CDR2 SMNVEV (reference sequence). The CDR3 sequence is 15 residues long. CDR3 nucleotide sequence: TGTGCCAGCAAAGGACTAGCGGGAGTAGTCGACGAGCAGTACTTC. Translation: CASKGLAGVVDEQYF.

This rearrangement joins TRBV29-1 to TRBJ2-1; 10 positions agree with TRBD2. The CDR3 length is 15 residues. Germline lookup yields CDR1 SQVTM and CDR2 ANQGSEA. With V trimmed by 4 bases and J by 7 bases, 10 bases remained unmatched. The CDR3 region has the DNA TGCAGCGTTGGTCACCGACTAGCGGGTGCAAATGAGCAGTTCTTC. Its translation: CSVGHRLAGANEQFF.

This clonotype was counted between two and nine times. J is TRBJ1-2 and V is TRBV14; TRBD1 is a possible D gene (5 bases). This CDR3 spans 16 amino acids. V was pared by 4 bases and J by 4 bases, with 19 bases between. Germline values: CDR1 SGHDN, CDR2 FVKESK. This CDR3 is CASSPIARVEGYGYTF. The CDR3 DNA reads as TGTGCCAGCAGCCCCATAGCCAGGGTGGAGGGCTATGGCTACACCTTC.